This T cell receptor (beta chain) originates from a study of blood T cell repertoires in COVID-19. Study information: Acute and convalescent COVID-19 specimens originated in the United States, Italy and Spain. Nucleic acid was either cDNA or gDNA, and it came from T cells, B-cell-depleted T cells, or PBMCs.

In the source study's methods: Reference gene primer amplification yielded estimated nucleated cell counts. The data were produced by immunoSEQ multiplex PCR, yet TCRdb's version contains in-frame clones alone and is incomplete. V and J calls and clone size come straight from that table; D and trimming were deduced from the DNA. Seen here are about 210,000 clones, about four fifths observed once, and the top ten hold 2.5% to 3.5%. V was pared by 2 bases and J by 3 bases, with 11 bases of the junction left unmatched. CDR3 length equals 19 residues. Looked up from germline, CDR1 is MNHNS and CDR2 is SASEGT.

The sequencing sample was made of peripheral blood. This TCR derives from a man between 50 and 59 years old with active or convalescent COVID-19. The rearrangement joins TRBV6-1 to TRBJ2-2; 11 positions agree with TRBD2. The CDR3 region has the DNA TGTGCCAGCAGTGAAATTAGCGGGGGGGCCGGTATGTACACCGGGGAGCTGTTTTTT. Amino acid sequence: CASSEISGGAGMYTGELFF.